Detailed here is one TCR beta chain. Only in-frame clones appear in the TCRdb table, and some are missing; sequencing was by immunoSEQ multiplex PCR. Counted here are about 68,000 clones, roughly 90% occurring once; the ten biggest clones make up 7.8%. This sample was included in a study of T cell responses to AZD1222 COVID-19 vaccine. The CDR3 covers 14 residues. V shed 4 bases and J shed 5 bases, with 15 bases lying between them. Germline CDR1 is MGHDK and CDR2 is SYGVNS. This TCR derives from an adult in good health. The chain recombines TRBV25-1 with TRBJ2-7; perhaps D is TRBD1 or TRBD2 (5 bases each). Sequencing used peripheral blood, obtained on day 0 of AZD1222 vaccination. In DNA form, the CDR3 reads TGTGCCAGCAGTGCCCGCAGGGTCGGGAACGAGCAGTACTTC. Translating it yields CASSARRVGNEQYF.